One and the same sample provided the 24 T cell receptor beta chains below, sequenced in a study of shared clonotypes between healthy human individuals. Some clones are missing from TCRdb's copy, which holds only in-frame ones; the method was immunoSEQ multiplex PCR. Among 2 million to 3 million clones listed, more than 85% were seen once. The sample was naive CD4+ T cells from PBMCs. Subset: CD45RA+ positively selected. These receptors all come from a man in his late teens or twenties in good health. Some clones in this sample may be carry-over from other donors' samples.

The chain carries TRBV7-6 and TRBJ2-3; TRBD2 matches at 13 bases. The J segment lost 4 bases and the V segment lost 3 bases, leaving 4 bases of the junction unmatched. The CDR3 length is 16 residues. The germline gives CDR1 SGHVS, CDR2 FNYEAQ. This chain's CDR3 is CASSFLLAGGSDTQYF. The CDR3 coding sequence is TGTGCCAGCAGCTTTTTACTAGCGGGGGGGTCAGATACGCAGTATTTT.

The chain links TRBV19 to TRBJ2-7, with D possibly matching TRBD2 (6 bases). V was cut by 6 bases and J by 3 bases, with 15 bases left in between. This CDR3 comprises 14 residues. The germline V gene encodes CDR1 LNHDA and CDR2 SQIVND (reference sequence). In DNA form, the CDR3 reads TGTGCCAGTAGCCCGAATACGGGGGACTACGAGCAGTACTTC. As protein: CASSPNTGDYEQYF.

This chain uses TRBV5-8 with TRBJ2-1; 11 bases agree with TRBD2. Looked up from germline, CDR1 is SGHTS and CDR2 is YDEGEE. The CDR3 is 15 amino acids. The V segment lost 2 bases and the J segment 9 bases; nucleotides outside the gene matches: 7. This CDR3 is CASSFRSSGRLEQFF. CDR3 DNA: TGTGCCAGCAGCTTTAGGTCTAGCGGGAGGCTTGAGCAGTTCTTC.

The CDR3 loop reads CASSLAVSGSGNTIYF. CDR3 nucleotides: TGTGCCAGCAGCTTAGCAGTTTCAGGCTCTGGAAACACCATATATTTT. The chain employs TRBV7-9 and TRBJ1-3; D is ambiguous. This CDR3 is 16 amino acids long. Trimming took 0 bases from V and 0 from J, leaving 9 bases between them. Germline assignment: CDR1 SEHNR and CDR2 FQNEAQ (reference sequence).

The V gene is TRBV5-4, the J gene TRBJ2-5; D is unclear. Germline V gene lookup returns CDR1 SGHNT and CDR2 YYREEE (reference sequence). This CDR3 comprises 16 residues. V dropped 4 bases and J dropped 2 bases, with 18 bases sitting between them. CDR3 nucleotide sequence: TGTGCCAGCAGCCCCCGGCGCGACCGAACTCAAGAGACCCAGTACTTC. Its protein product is CASSPRRDRTQETQYF.

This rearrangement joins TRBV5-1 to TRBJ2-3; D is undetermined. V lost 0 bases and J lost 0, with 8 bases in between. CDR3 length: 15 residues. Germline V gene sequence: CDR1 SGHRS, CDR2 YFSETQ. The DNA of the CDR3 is TGCGCCAGCAGCTTGGCACAGCGAAGCACAGATACGCAGTATTTT. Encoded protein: CASSLAQRSTDTQYF.

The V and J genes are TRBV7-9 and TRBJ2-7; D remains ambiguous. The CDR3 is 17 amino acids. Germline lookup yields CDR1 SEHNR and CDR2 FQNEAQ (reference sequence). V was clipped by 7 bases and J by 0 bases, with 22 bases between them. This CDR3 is CASTELPPAMSSYEQYF. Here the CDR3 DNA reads TGTGCCAGCACCGAATTACCCCCCGCCATGAGCTCCTACGAGCAGTACTTC.

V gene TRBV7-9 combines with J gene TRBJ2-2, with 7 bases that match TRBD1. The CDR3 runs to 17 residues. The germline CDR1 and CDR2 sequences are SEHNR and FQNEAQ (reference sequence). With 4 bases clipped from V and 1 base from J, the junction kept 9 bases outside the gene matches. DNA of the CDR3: TGTGCCAGCAGCTCCCGTTTCGGGACAGTGAACACCGGGGAGCTGTTTTTT. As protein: CASSSRFGTVNTGELFF.

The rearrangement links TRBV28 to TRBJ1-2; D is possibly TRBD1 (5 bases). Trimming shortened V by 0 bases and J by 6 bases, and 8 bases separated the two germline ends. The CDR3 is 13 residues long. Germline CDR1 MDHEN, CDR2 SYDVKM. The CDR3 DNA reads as TGTGCCAGCAGTTTATGGGGGGAACATGGCTACACCTTC. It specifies CASSLWGEHGYTF.

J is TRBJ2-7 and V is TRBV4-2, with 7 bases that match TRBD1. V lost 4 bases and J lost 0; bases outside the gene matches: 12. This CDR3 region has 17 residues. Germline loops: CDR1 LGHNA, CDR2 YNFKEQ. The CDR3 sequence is CASSPLGQVLSSYEQYF. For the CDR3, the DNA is TGTGCCAGCAGCCCTCTCGGACAGGTTCTTAGCTCCTACGAGCAGTACTTC.

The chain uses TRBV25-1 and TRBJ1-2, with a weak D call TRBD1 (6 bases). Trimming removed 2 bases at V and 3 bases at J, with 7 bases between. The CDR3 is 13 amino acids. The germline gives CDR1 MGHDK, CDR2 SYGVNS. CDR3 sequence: CASSETGYYGYTF. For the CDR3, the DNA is TGTGCCAGCAGTGAAACAGGGTACTATGGCTACACCTTC.

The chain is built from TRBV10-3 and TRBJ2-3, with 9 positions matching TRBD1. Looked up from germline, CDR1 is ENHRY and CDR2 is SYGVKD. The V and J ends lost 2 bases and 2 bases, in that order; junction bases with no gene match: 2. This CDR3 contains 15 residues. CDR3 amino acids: CAISEDRGYTDTQYF. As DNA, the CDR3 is TGTGCCATCAGTGAGGACAGGGGGTACACAGATACGCAGTATTTT.

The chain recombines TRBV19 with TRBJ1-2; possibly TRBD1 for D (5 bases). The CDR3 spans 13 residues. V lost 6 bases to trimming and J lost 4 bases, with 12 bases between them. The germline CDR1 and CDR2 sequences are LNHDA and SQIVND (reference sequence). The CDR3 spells CASSQGGSYGYTF. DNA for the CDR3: TGTGCCAGTAGCCAGGGAGGTAGCTATGGCTACACCTTC.

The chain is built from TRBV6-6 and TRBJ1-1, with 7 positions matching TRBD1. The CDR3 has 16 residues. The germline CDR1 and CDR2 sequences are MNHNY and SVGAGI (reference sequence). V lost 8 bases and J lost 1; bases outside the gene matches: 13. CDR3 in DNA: TGTGCCAGCCCTACCCCGAGGGGGCGCGGGAACACTGAAGCTTTCTTT. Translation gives CASPTPRGRGNTEAFF.

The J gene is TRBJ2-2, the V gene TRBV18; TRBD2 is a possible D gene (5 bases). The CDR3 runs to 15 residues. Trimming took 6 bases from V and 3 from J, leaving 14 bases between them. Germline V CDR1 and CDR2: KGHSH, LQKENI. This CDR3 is CASSPREVHTGELFF. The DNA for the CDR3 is TGTGCCAGCTCCCCCCGGGAAGTGCACACCGGGGAGCTGTTTTTT.

CDR3 in amino acids: CSVKSGRVLNEQFF. DNA for the CDR3: TGCAGCGTAAAAAGCGGGAGGGTCCTCAATGAGCAGTTCTTC. The chain recombines TRBV29-1 with TRBJ2-1; the match to TRBD2 covers 10 bases. Trimming cost V 6 bases and J 6 bases; bases outside gene matches: 8. This CDR3 is built from 14 residues. Germline-derived CDR1 and CDR2 are SQVTM and ANQGSEA.

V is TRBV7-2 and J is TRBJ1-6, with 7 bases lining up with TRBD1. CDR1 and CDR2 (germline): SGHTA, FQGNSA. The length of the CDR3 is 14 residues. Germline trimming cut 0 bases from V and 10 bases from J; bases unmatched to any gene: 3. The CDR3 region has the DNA TGTGCCAGCAGCTTAGCACAGGGGAGATCACCCCTCCACTTT. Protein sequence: CASSLAQGRSPLHF.

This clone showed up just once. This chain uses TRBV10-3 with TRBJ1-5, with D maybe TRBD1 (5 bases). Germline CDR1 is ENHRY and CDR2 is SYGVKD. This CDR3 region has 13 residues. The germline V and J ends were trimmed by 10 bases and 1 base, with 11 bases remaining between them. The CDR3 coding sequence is TGTGCCACGAACCGGGACAGCAATCAGCCCCAGCATTTT. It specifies CATNRDSNQPQHF.

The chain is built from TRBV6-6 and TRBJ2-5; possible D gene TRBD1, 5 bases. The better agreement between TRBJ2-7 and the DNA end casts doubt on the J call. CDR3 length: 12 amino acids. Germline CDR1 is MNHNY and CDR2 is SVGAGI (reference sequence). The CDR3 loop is CASSVTDYEQYF. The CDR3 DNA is TGTGCCAGCAGTGTGACAGATTACGAGCAGTACTTC.

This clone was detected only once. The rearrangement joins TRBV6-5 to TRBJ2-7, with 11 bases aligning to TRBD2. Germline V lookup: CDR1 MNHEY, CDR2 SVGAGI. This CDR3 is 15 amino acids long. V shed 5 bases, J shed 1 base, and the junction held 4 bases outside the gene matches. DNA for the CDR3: TGTGCCAGCAGTCCCCGACTAGCGGGATCCTACGAGCAGTACTTC. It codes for CASSPRLAGSYEQYF.

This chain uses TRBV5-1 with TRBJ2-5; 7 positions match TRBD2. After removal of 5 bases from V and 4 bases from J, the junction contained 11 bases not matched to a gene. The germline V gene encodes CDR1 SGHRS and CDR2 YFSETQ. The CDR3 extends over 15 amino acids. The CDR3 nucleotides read TGCGCCAGCAGTTTTTCCAGGCGGGAGCTAGAGACCCAGTACTTC. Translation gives CASSFSRRELETQYF.

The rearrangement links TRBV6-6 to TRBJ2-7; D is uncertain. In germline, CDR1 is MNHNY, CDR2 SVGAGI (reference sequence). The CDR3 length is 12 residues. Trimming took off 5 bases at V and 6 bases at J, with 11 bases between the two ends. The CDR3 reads CASSTNGGEQYF. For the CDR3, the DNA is TGTGCCAGCAGTACTAACGGCGGCGAGCAGTACTTC.

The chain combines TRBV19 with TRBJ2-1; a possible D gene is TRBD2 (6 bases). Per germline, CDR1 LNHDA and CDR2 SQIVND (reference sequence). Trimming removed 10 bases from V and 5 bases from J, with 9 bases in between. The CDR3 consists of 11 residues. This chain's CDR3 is CATGSHNEQFF. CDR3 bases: TGTGCCACCGGGAGCCACAATGAGCAGTTCTTC.

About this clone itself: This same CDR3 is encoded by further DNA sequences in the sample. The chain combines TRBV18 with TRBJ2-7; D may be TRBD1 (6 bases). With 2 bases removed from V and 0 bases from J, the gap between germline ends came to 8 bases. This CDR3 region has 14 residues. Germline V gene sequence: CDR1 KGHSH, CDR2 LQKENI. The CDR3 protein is CASSPTGSSYEQYF. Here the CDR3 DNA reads TGTGCCAGCTCACCAACAGGGAGCTCCTACGAGCAGTACTTC.